A single sample gave rise to the 24 T cell receptor beta chains below, sequenced in a study of cytomegalovirus exposure and HLA in healthy donors. Primers for the PCR totalled 60 Vbeta and 13 Jbeta. The repertoire was sequenced with immunoSEQ multiplex PCR; TCRdb's copy has only in-frame clones and lacks some. The repertoire holds about 130,000 clones, with around 75% as singletons. The specimen sequenced was PBMCs. The receptors were sampled from a man aged 25 to 45 in good health and CMV-seronegative.

The chain has TRBV10-3 and TRBJ2-5, with 8 bases aligning to TRBD2. Germline V gene sequence: CDR1 ENHRY, CDR2 SYGVKD. The CDR3 runs 17 residues. V lost 11 bases to trimming and J lost 9 bases; unmatched junction nucleotides: 26. CDR3 protein: CASSEQIAGSAFGAQYF. The CDR3 DNA is TGTGCCTCATCTGAACAAATAGCGGGATCCGCCTTTGGGGCCCAGTACTTC.

The chain has TRBV28 and TRBJ2-1; 16 bases line up with TRBD2. This CDR3 is built from 17 residues. With V trimmed by 5 bases and J by 8 bases, 9 bases remained unmatched. Germline V gene sequence: CDR1 MDHEN, CDR2 SYDVKM. CDR3 nucleotide sequence: TGTGCCAGCAGTGGCCAGGGACTAGCGGGGGGGGTGGATGAGCAGTTCTTC. It yields the protein CASSGQGLAGGVDEQFF.

The sample holds a few counts of this clone. This sequence joins TRBV4-3 and TRBJ2-7; TRBD2 might be the D (6 bases). Germline V gene lookup returns CDR1 LGHNA and CDR2 YSLEER. Trimming cost V 3 bases and J 7 bases, with 13 bases left between them. CDR3 length equals 13 residues. The CDR3, as DNA: TGCGCCAGCAGCCAGTTTGGGGCGGGGGAGCAGTACTTC. Its translation: CASSQFGAGEQYF.

This chain uses TRBV29-1 with TRBJ2-1, with 15 bases that match TRBD2. CDR1 and CDR2 from the germline V gene are SQVTM and ANQGSEA. Unmatched junction bases numbered 6, after V lost 7 bases and J lost 8 bases. The CDR3 extends over 14 amino acids. The CDR3 region is CSAQGLAGGDEQFF. The DNA for the CDR3 is TGCAGCGCCCAGGGACTAGCGGGGGGCGATGAGCAGTTCTTC.

The rearrangement joins TRBV5-4 to TRBJ2-7; a weak D match, TRBD2 (7 bases). Germline V CDR1 and CDR2: SGHNT, YYREEE (reference sequence). The CDR3 loop spans 13 amino acids. Deletions cut 0 bases from V and 8 bases from J, with 12 bases between. This CDR3 reads CASSLGGGGKQYF. CDR3 in DNA: TGTGCCAGCAGCTTGGGGGGCGGGGGCAAGCAGTACTTC.

This chain links TRBV29-1 with TRBJ2-4; 9 bases agree with TRBD1. J lost 3 bases, V lost 3 bases, and 9 bases had no gene match. Germline V lookup: CDR1 SQVTM, CDR2 ANQGSEA. The CDR3 length is 16 residues. This CDR3 is CSVDAGTGFDKNIQYF. The DNA of the CDR3 is TGCAGCGTTGATGCCGGGACAGGGTTTGACAAAAACATTCAGTACTTC.

The chain combines TRBV7-6 with TRBJ1-1; D call uncertain. The germline V and J ends were trimmed by 5 bases and 5 bases, with 15 bases remaining between them. This CDR3 is 14 amino acids long. The germline gives CDR1 SGHVS, CDR2 FNYEAQ. The CDR3 is CASSQLVAGTEAFF. For the CDR3, the DNA is TGTGCCAGCAGCCAGCTAGTGGCGGGGACTGAAGCTTTCTTT.

V is TRBV6-8 and J is TRBJ2-7; 7 nucleotides agree with TRBD1. Germline loops: CDR1 MNHGY, CDR2 SAAAGT. The CDR3 is 13 residues long. After removal of 5 bases from V and 0 bases from J, the junction contained 1 base not matched to a gene. The CDR3 is CASSDRVSYEQYF. The CDR3 region has the DNA TGTGCCAGCAGTGACAGGGTCTCCTACGAGCAGTACTTC.

The CDR3 region has the DNA TGTGCCAGCAGTCTACTGGGGGGTTTGGGGTCGACTGAAGCTTTCTTT. It codes for CASSLLGGLGSTEAFF. The chain has TRBV27 and TRBJ1-1; tentatively, D is TRBD1 (5 bases). Germline V gene data show CDR1 as MNHEY and CDR2 as SMNVEV (reference sequence). Trimming shortened V by 5 bases and J by 5 bases, and 21 bases separated the two germline ends. The CDR3 consists of 16 residues.

The rearrangement links TRBV6-5 to TRBJ1-2; weak D call: TRBD1 (5 bases). Trimming shortened V by 10 bases and J by 1 base, and 13 bases separated the two germline ends. The germline V gene encodes CDR1 MNHEY and CDR2 SVGAGI. This CDR3 has 13 amino acids. The CDR3 bases are TGTGCCATCCGCGGGGGAATTAACTATGGCTACACCTTC. Protein: CAIRGGINYGYTF.

V is TRBV7-2 and J is TRBJ2-2, with TRBD1 matching over 9 bases. Germline CDR1 is SGHTA and CDR2 is FQGNSA. The CDR3 runs to 14 residues. Trimming removed 1 base from V and 6 bases from J; junction bases left unmatched: 0. The CDR3 nucleotides are TGTGCCAGCAGCTTAGGACAGGGGGCCGGGGAGCTGTTTTTT. Translation: CASSLGQGAGELFF.

V and J are TRBV10-3 and TRBJ2-1; D is perhaps TRBD1 (6 bases). The CDR3 is made up of 14 amino acids. Germline V gene sequence: CDR1 ENHRY, CDR2 SYGVKD. With 0 bases removed from V and 8 bases from J, the gap between germline ends came to 11 bases. CDR3 in amino acids: CAISESTGLDEQFF. CDR3 coding DNA: TGTGCCATCAGTGAGTCGACAGGTCTCGATGAGCAGTTCTTC.

The rearrangement uses TRBV5-6 and TRBJ1-5; no clear D gene. V shed 0 bases and J shed 6 bases, with 7 bases lying between them. The CDR3 is made up of 13 amino acids. The germline CDR1 and CDR2 sequences are SGHDT and YYEEEE. CDR3 protein: CASSLGGGQPQHF. The CDR3 DNA is TGTGCCAGCAGCTTGGGCGGTGGTCAGCCCCAGCATTTT.

This clone was detected once. The chain's CDR3 is CASRDELAGGPTDTQYF. Written as DNA, the CDR3 is TGCGCCAGCAGGGATGAACTAGCGGGGGGACCCACAGATACGCAGTATTTT. J is TRBJ2-3 and V is TRBV5-1; 12 nucleotides agree with TRBD2. CDR1 is SGHRS, CDR2 YFSETQ, per germline. V lost 5 bases to trimming and J lost 2 bases; unmatched junction nucleotides: 9. CDR3 length: 17 residues.

Only one count was recorded for this clone. The V and J genes are TRBV4-2 and TRBJ2-2; 13 bases align to TRBD2. The trim removed 4 bases at V and 7 bases at J, leaving 3 bases unmatched. The CDR3 has 15 residues. The V gene's germline CDR1 is LGHNA and CDR2 YNFKEQ. The CDR3 sequence: CASSPGLAGDGELFF. CDR3 DNA sequence: TGTGCCAGCAGCCCAGGACTAGCGGGAGACGGGGAGCTGTTTTTT.

V usage is TRBV7-9 and J usage is TRBJ1-3, with 7 bases aligning to TRBD1. The V and J ends lost 5 bases and 4 bases, in that order; junction bases with no gene match: 11. Germline CDR1 SEHNR, CDR2 FQNEAQ (reference sequence). The CDR3 contains 16 residues. CDR3 DNA sequence: TGTGCCAGCAGCACCCGACAGGGCGAGGAGGGAAACACCATATATTTT. Translated, it gives CASSTRQGEEGNTIYF.

The gene calls are TRBV5-1 and TRBJ2-1; a weak D match, TRBD1 (6 bases). The germline V gene has CDR1 SGHRS and CDR2 YFSETQ. This CDR3 comprises 15 residues. Trimming stripped 2 bases from V and 6 bases from J, with 15 bases between. CDR3: CASSFSGSGVNEQFF. The CDR3 DNA is TGCGCCAGCAGCTTTTCGGGTTCAGGGGTCAATGAGCAGTTCTTC. The full variable domain, rest sourced from reference TRBV5-1 and TRBJ2-1, is KAGVTQTPRYLIKTRGQQVTLSCSPISGHRSVSWYQQTPGQGLQFLFEYFSETQRNKGNFPGRFSGRQFSNSRSEMNVSTLELGDSALYLCASSFSGSGVNEQFFGPGTRLTVL.

This clone occurred a few times. The genes are TRBV15 and TRBJ2-2; 10 nucleotides agree with TRBD1. The CDR3 has 15 residues. The V segment lost 3 bases and the J segment 6 bases; nucleotides outside the gene matches: 4. Germline values: CDR1 LNHNV, CDR2 YYDKDF (reference sequence). The CDR3 DNA is TGTGCCACCAGCAGCGACAGGGGGCTCCCCGGGGAGCTGTTTTTT. Its protein product is CATSSDRGLPGELFF.

The chain carries TRBV29-1 and TRBJ2-5, with 14 bases fitting TRBD2. The CDR3 has 14 amino acids. Germline V gene data show CDR1 as SQVTM and CDR2 as ANQGSEA. V shed 6 bases and J 4 bases; nucleotides not matched to a gene: 4. The CDR3 nucleotides are TGCAGCGTGAACGGACTAGCGGGAGGAGAGACCCAGTACTTC. This codes for CSVNGLAGGETQYF.

This clone appeared a single time. V usage is TRBV11-2 and J usage is TRBJ2-1, with 7 positions matching TRBD1. The CDR3 has 15 residues. Germline CDR1 SGHAT, CDR2 FQNNGV. J lost 8 bases, V lost 4 bases, and 11 bases had no gene match. CDR3 nucleotide sequence: TGTGCCAGCAGCTCCTCCGACAGGGTAGAGGATGAGCAGTTCTTC. Translated: CASSSSDRVEDEQFF.

This clone has only a few counts. For the CDR3, the DNA is TGTGCCAGCAGGGAGCGGGACCCCTACAATGAGCAGTTCTTC. Translating it yields CASRERDPYNEQFF. The chain has TRBV27 and TRBJ2-1; 7 nucleotides line up with TRBD2. The V gene's germline CDR1 is MNHEY and CDR2 SMNVEV (reference sequence). The CDR3 loop spans 14 amino acids. The V gene end was trimmed by 6 bases and the J gene end by 2 bases; junction bases not matched to a gene: 4.

The chain couples TRBV19 to TRBJ2-1, with 15 nucleotides matching TRBD2. Germline V lookup: CDR1 LNHDA, CDR2 SQIVND (reference sequence). The CDR3 extends over 21 amino acids. With V trimmed by 1 base and J by 0 bases, 10 bases remained unmatched. Here the CDR3 DNA reads TGTGCCAGTAGTATAGGTCTTCCCGGGACTAGCGGGAGGAACTCCTACAATGAGCAGTTCTTC. Residues: CASSIGLPGTSGRNSYNEQFF. Complete variable domain (other parts from reference TRBV19 and TRBJ2-1): DGGITQSPKYLFRKEGQNVTLSCEQNLNHDAMYWYRQDPGQGLRLIYYSQIVNDFQKGDIAEGYSVSREKKESFPLTVTSAQKNPTAFYLCASSIGLPGTSGRNSYNEQFFGPGTRLTVL.

V and J are TRBV28 and TRBJ2-5, with D tentatively TRBD2 (6 bases). Judging by the DNA end, TRBJ2-7 fits better; the J call may be wrong. Germline V lookup: CDR1 MDHEN, CDR2 SYDVKM. The CDR3 has 14 amino acids. The DNA of the CDR3 is TGTGCCAGCAGTTTGATGGGGGAGGTACACGAGCAGTACTTC. This codes for CASSLMGEVHEQYF.

The chain has TRBV5-1 and TRBJ2-7; 8 bases map to TRBD2. The germline gives CDR1 SGHRS, CDR2 YFSETQ. J lost 3 bases, V lost 0 bases, and 5 bases had no gene match. The CDR3 extends over 15 amino acids. DNA for the CDR3: TGCGCCAGCAGCTTGGGAGCGGGAGCTGTCTACGAGCAGTACTTC. It yields the protein CASSLGAGAVYEQYF.